The 27 T cell receptor beta chains given below trace back to one sample, sequenced in a study of OX40 agonist ivuxolimab in advanced cancers. Data came from immunoSEQ multiplex PCR; TCRdb stores just in-frame clones and leaves some out. The table shows more than 85,000 clones, with roughly 90% occurring only once. Source: CD4+ or CD8+ T cells sorted from blood, taken in a trial of the OX40 agonist ivuxolimab. These receptors came from an adult with an advanced solid tumor such as melanoma, head and neck, liver or kidney cancer.

The chain recombines TRBV18 with TRBJ2-7, with TRBD1 matching 9 bases. The V gene end was trimmed by 4 bases and the J gene end by 3 bases; junction bases not matched to a gene: 4. Germline CDR1 KGHSH, CDR2 LQKENI. The CDR3 is 14 residues long. The CDR3 DNA is TGTGCCAGCTCACTCTCGACAGGGGGCTACGAGCAGTACTTC. Its translation is CASSLSTGGYEQYF.

CDR3 region: CASKRTGGPDEQFF. DNA for the CDR3: TGTGCCAGCAAGCGAACGGGAGGGCCGGATGAGCAGTTCTTC. The chain is built from TRBV7-6 and TRBJ2-1, with 8 positions matching TRBD2. CDR1 and CDR2 (germline): SGHVS, FNYEAQ. The CDR3 consists of 14 residues. V was pared by 7 bases and J by 8 bases, with 10 bases of the junction left unmatched.

J is TRBJ1-4 and V is TRBV5-6; D unresolved. V was trimmed by 4 bases and J by 3 bases, leaving 16 bases between them. Germline CDR1 reads SGHDT; CDR2 reads YYEEEE. The length of the CDR3 is 16 residues. The CDR3 sequence: CASSPRRSTSNEKLFF. In nucleotides, the CDR3 is TGTGCCAGCAGCCCCCGCCGGAGTACGTCTAATGAAAAACTGTTTTTT.

This clone appeared a single time. The chain carries TRBV28 and TRBJ1-2, with no clear D. The V and J ends lost 10 bases and 5 bases respectively, with 17 bases between them. CDR1 is MDHEN and CDR2 is SYDVKM in the germline V gene. The CDR3 is 13 amino acids. In DNA, the CDR3 is TGTGCCACCCGGACCCCTAACGCATATGGCTACACCTTC. Encoded protein: CATRTPNAYGYTF.

The rearrangement links TRBV9 to TRBJ2-7, with 13 bases aligning to TRBD2. J gave up 6 bases and V 4 bases, and 4 bases lay outside the gene matches. There are 14 residues in the CDR3. The V gene's germline CDR1 is SGDLS and CDR2 YYNGEE. CDR3 sequence: CASSPRLAGGEQYF. In DNA form, the CDR3 reads TGTGCCAGCAGCCCCAGACTAGCGGGAGGCGAGCAGTACTTC.

The chain employs TRBV7-8 and TRBJ2-7; 13 positions agree with TRBD2. The J segment lost 6 bases and the V segment lost 5 bases, leaving 7 bases of the junction unmatched. The CDR3 has 15 residues. The germline CDR1 and CDR2 sequences are SGHVS and FQNEAQ. CDR3 nucleotide sequence: TGTGCCAGCAGCGGGGGACTAGCGGGATTGTTCGAGCAGTACTTC. Protein product: CASSGGLAGLFEQYF.

The chain is built from TRBV29-1 and TRBJ2-1, with 11 bases that match TRBD1. The germline gives CDR1 SQVTM, CDR2 ANQGSEA. V shed 0 bases, J shed 0 bases, and the junction held 10 bases outside the gene matches. This CDR3 is built from 19 residues. CDR3 sequence: CSVEDRTGTGGSSYNEQFF. CDR3 DNA sequence: TGCAGCGTTGAAGACCGAACCGGGACAGGGGGTAGCTCCTACAATGAGCAGTTCTTC.

The chain employs TRBV6-6 and TRBJ2-5; 9 bases are a match to TRBD1. Per germline, CDR1 MNHNY and CDR2 SVGAGI (reference sequence). J was trimmed by 5 bases and V by 6 bases; bases with no gene match: 10. The CDR3 totals 15 residues. The CDR3 DNA follows: TGTGCCAGCAGACCCGGACAGGGGTCGGTCGAGACCCAGTACTTC. As protein: CASRPGQGSVETQYF.

This clone was seen just once. A read error may produce the germline difference seen at one junction end. The chain recombines TRBV7-3 with TRBJ2-2, with D maybe TRBD2 (6 bases). The V gene's germline CDR1 is SGHTA and CDR2 FQGTGA. This CDR3 is built from 19 residues. CDR3 nucleotides: TGTGCCAGCAGCCCCCCTCTACGCCCGCTAGCGAAAGAAGCCGGTGAGCTGTTTTTT. Its translation: CASSPPLRPLAKEAGELFF.

The chain is built from TRBV6-1 and TRBJ1-5; no definite D call. This CDR3 comprises 15 residues. Germline CDR1 and CDR2: MNHNS and SASEGT. The germline V and J ends were trimmed by 0 bases and 3 bases, with 9 bases remaining between them. CDR3 sequence: CASSEAGRINQPQHF. Here the CDR3 DNA reads TGTGCCAGCAGTGAAGCGGGCAGAATCAATCAGCCCCAGCATTTT.

The chain recombines TRBV30 with TRBJ1-3; D unresolved. Trimming pared 0 bases from V and 0 bases from J, leaving 3 bases between. The CDR3 totals 13 residues. Germline CDR1 and CDR2: GTSNPN and SVGIG (reference sequence). The CDR3 nucleotides read TGTGCCTGGAGTGTTCTCTCTGGAAACACCATATATTTT. Encoded protein: CAWSVLSGNTIYF.

This chain uses TRBV1 with TRBJ2-2; the listed D gene, TRBD1, was not tested against the DNA. TRBV1 is assigned pseudogene status. CDR3 length equals 16 residues. The CDR3 region is CTSSQGGQGDTGELFF. CDR3 nucleotide sequence: TGCACCAGCAGCCAGGGGGGACAGGGGGACACCGGGGAGCTGTTTTTT.

This clone has only one observation. The gene calls are TRBV5-6 and TRBJ2-7; 9 bases align to TRBD2. The ends lost 1 base at V and 6 bases at J; junction bases unmatched: 11. Germline CDR1 reads SGHDT; CDR2 reads YYEEEE. The CDR3 runs 16 residues. As DNA, the CDR3 is TGTGCCAGCAGCTTGTTGGCTAGCGGGATAACGGGCGAGCAGTACTTC. Encoded protein: CASSLLASGITGEQYF.

The rearrangement joins TRBV28 to TRBJ2-7, with TRBD2 matching 7 bases. The germline V gene has CDR1 MDHEN and CDR2 SYDVKM. With V trimmed by 6 bases and J by 0 bases, 14 bases remained unmatched. The CDR3 is 17 residues long. CDR3 DNA: TGTGCCAGCAGACCTCATTCGCCGGGACTACGCTCCTACGAGCAGTACTTC. It is translated as CASRPHSPGLRSYEQYF.

The chain employs TRBV19 and TRBJ2-3; 8 bases agree with TRBD1. CDR1 and CDR2 from the germline V gene are LNHDA and SQIVND (reference sequence). V lost 4 bases, J lost 0 bases, and 3 bases stayed unmatched. This CDR3 contains 15 residues. CDR3 protein: CASSNGQGSTDTQYF. The CDR3 bases are TGTGCCAGTAGTAATGGACAGGGAAGCACAGATACGCAGTATTTT.

This clone occurred once. V is TRBV28 and J is TRBJ2-7; 7 bases line up with TRBD1. Trimming removed 2 bases from V and 4 bases from J; junction bases left unmatched: 14. The length of the CDR3 is 17 residues. Germline values: CDR1 MDHEN, CDR2 SYDVKM. CDR3 nucleotide sequence: TGTGCCAGCAGTTTAGCCCCAGGGGTAGGGGGCTTTTACGAGCAGTACTTC. Translation gives CASSLAPGVGGFYEQYF.

J is TRBJ1-3 and V is TRBV28; 9 positions agree with TRBD1. Germline V gene lookup returns CDR1 MDHEN and CDR2 SYDVKM. After removal of 6 bases from V and 7 bases from J, the junction contained 10 bases not matched to a gene. This CDR3 is built from 15 residues. Here the CDR3 DNA reads TGTGCCAGCAGCAACACAGGGGGCGATTGGAACACCATATATTTT. It encodes CASSNTGGDWNTIYF.

The V gene is TRBV18, the J gene TRBJ2-3, with 12 bases fitting TRBD2. CDR3 length equals 16 residues. V lost 0 bases, J lost 7 bases, and 5 bases stayed unmatched. Germline CDR1 is KGHSH and CDR2 is LQKENI. The CDR3 nucleotides are TGTGCCAGCTCACCACCGGGACTAGCGGGCCAAAATACGCAGTATTTT. Its protein is CASSPPGLAGQNTQYF.

The V gene is TRBV14, the J gene TRBJ2-6; D remains unclear. The V and J ends lost 2 bases and 2 bases respectively, with 10 bases between them. The germline V gene encodes CDR1 SGHDN and CDR2 FVKESK. There are 16 residues in the CDR3. The CDR3 loop is CASSQWFGAGANVLTF. Here the CDR3 DNA reads TGTGCCAGCAGCCAATGGTTCGGAGCTGGGGCCAACGTCCTGACTTTC.

The rearrangement uses TRBV5-5 and TRBJ1-3; D is unresolved. V was trimmed by 2 bases and J by 3 bases, leaving 9 bases between them. Germline CDR1 reads SGHKS; CDR2 reads YYEKEE (reference sequence). The CDR3 extends over 14 amino acids. CDR3 nucleotide sequence: TGTGCCAGCAGCTTCGGGCAGAATGGAAACACCATATATTTT. Translated: CASSFGQNGNTIYF.

Concerning this clone: At the DNA level, this CDR3 is encoded by other sequences in the same sample as well. The chain uses TRBV7-2 and TRBJ1-3; D perhaps matches TRBD1 (6 bases). V gave up 4 bases and J gave up 1 base, with 8 bases separating them. The CDR3 spans 14 residues. Germline-derived CDR1 and CDR2 are SGHTA and FQGNSA. CDR3 in amino acids: CASSSQGSGNTIYF. CDR3 nucleotide sequence: TGTGCCAGCAGCTCACAGGGTTCTGGAAACACCATATATTTT.

The chain combines TRBV4-2 with TRBJ1-1, with D possibly matching TRBD1 (6 bases). The germline V gene encodes CDR1 LGHNA and CDR2 YNFKEQ. V was clipped by 4 bases and J by 3 bases, with 15 bases between them. The CDR3 is made up of 15 amino acids. The CDR3 reads CASSPLGGGDTEAFF. Written as DNA, the CDR3 is TGTGCCAGCAGCCCCCTAGGGGGTGGGGACACTGAAGCTTTCTTT.

The V and J genes are TRBV18 and TRBJ1-2, with 8 bases identical to TRBD1. After removal of 5 bases from V and 13 bases from J, the junction contained 6 bases not matched to a gene. This CDR3 contains 11 residues. Germline V gene lookup returns CDR1 KGHSH and CDR2 LQKENI. CDR3 sequence (DNA): TGTGCCAGCTCATCCGAGGACAGGGCCACCTTC. The encoded protein is CASSSEDRATF.

The rearrangement uses TRBV5-1 and TRBJ2-5, with TRBD1 identical over 11 bases. The CDR3 is 16 residues long. Germline V gives CDR1 SGHRS, CDR2 YFSETQ. Trimming took 0 bases from V and 5 from J; bases not matched to a gene: 6. The CDR3 sequence is CASSLVGTGGSETQYF. The CDR3 bases are TGCGCCAGCAGCTTGGTTGGGACAGGGGGATCGGAGACCCAGTACTTC. Filled out from reference TRBV5-1 and TRBJ2-5, the complete variable domain reads KAGVTQTPRYLIKTRGQQVTLSCSPISGHRSVSWYQQTPGQGLQFLFEYFSETQRNKGNFPGRFSGRQFSNSRSEMNVSTLELGDSALYLCASSLVGTGGSETQYFGPGTRLLVL.

The chain links TRBV4-2 to TRBJ2-7, with 8 bases identical to TRBD1. With 1 base clipped from V and 3 bases from J, the junction kept 5 bases outside the gene matches. This CDR3 is 15 amino acids long. Per the germline V gene, CDR1 is LGHNA and CDR2 is YNFKEQ. CDR3 nucleotide sequence: TGTGCCAGCAGCCAAGGACTCGGGACAGGCTACGAGCAGTACTTC. Encoded protein: CASSQGLGTGYEQYF.

The V call is TRBV29-1, the J call TRBJ2-7, with 9 bases lining up with TRBD1. The J segment lost 2 bases and the V segment lost 3 bases, leaving 5 bases of the junction unmatched. The CDR3 runs 14 residues. Germline values: CDR1 SQVTM, CDR2 ANQGSEA. The CDR3 is CSVDQGQGPYEQYF. For the CDR3, the DNA is TGCAGCGTTGACCAGGGACAGGGCCCCTACGAGCAGTACTTC.

CDR3 DNA sequence: TGTGCCAGCAGCCAAACTGGACAGGGCATTCAGCCCCAGCATTTT. Translated: CASSQTGQGIQPQHF. The genes are TRBV5-5 and TRBJ1-5, with 8 bases that match TRBD1. Germline CDR1 reads SGHKS; CDR2 reads YYEKEE (reference sequence). V gave up 4 bases and J gave up 6 bases; unmatched junction bases: 9. The CDR3 has 15 amino acids.